These 21 T cell receptor beta chains share one sample of origin, sequenced in a study of tissue T cells after allogeneic stem cell transplantation (dated by TCRdb to between 2021 and 2023). The sample's time point label, decoded: mouse harvest day 7 after allogeneic transplant. Each mouse graft consisted of 10^7 T-cell-depleted bone marrow cells plus 10^6 splenic CD5+ T cells and was given by tail vein injection. The receptor library was made with the immunoSEQ multiplex PCR assay. In TCRdb, the immuneACCESS table is reduced to in-frame sequences with V and J assigned. These tables do not hold every clone; where another copy was compared, an unresolved V gene accounts for under half, and the others remain unexplained. Counted in this sample were more than 6,000 clones; around 43% of them appeared once. The ten largest clones take up about 2% of the sample. The material sequenced was skin. Receptors originate from a female BALB/c mouse given C57BL/6 T cells with graft-versus-host disease after an allogeneic hematopoietic cell transplant.

Concerning this clone: The germline and genes are mouse ones. The read ends 1 residue shy of where the CDR3 ends; the end is completed using the germline J gene. J is TRBJ2-1 and V is TRBV26, with D possibly called TRBD1 or TRBD2 (5 bases each). Germline V gene sequence: CDR1 KGHPV, CDR2 FQNQEV (reference sequence). The CDR3 loop spans 13 amino acids. Trimming removed 6 bases from V and 6 bases from J, with 12 bases in between. CDR3: CASSRDGLAEQFF. Incomplete CDR3 DNA: TGTGCCAGCAGCCGGGACGGTCTTGCTGAGCAGTTC.

Notes on this clone: Mouse names are used for the genes. The sequence runs out 1 residue before the end of the CDR3; the remainder is reconstructed from the germline J gene. The J gene is TRBJ2-4, the V gene TRBV13-2; 9 bases match TRBD1. CDR1 and CDR2 (germline): NNHNN, SYGAGS (reference sequence). V shed 5 bases, J shed 1 base, and the junction held 2 bases outside the gene matches. The CDR3 extends over 14 amino acids. The covered CDR3 bases are TGTGCCAGCGGCACAGGGGGCGGTCAAAACACCTTGTAC. As protein: CASGTGGGQNTLY. The CDR3 in its entirety is CASGTGGGQNTLYF.

Worth noting for this clone: Genes and germline come from the mouse. The read gets to within 1 residue of the CDR3 end, and the germline J gene fills in the rest. The J gene is TRBJ1-3, the V gene TRBV26; TRBD1 might be the D (5 bases). Germline lookup yields CDR1 KGHPV and CDR2 FQNQEV (reference sequence). The V and J ends lost 1 base and 2 bases respectively, with 6 bases between them. The CDR3 length is 14 residues. The CDR3 DNA, read in part, is TGTGCCAGCAGTCTGTTGGGGGCTGGAAATACGCTCTAT. This sequence encodes CASSLLGAGNTLY. In full, the CDR3 is CASSLLGAGNTLYF. Combining the CDR3 with reference TRBV26 and TRBJ1-3 gives the whole variable domain NSKVIQTPRYLVKGQGQKAKMRCIPEKGHPVVFWYQQNKNNEFKFLINFQNQEVLQQIDMTEKRFSAECPSNSPCSLEIQSSEAGDSALYLCASSLLGAGNTLYFGEGSRLIVV.

A word on this clone: The gene symbols are mouse symbols. The CDR3 end is not reached by the read, which stops 1 residue before it; the germline J gene fills it in. The chain employs TRBV23 and TRBJ2-1; the listed D gene, TRBD2, was not tested against the DNA. The CDR3 is 15 residues long. Germline V lookup: CDR1 KGHTA, CDR2 FQNQQP. The chain's CDR3 is CSSSQSWGNYAEQFF. Partial CDR3 DNA: TGCTCCAGCAGTCAATCGTGGGGGAACTATGCTGAGCAGTTC.

This clone is classed as medium-sized. Gene names are the mouse ones. The sequence runs out 1 residue before the end of the CDR3; the remainder is reconstructed from the germline J gene. J is TRBJ2-7 and V is TRBV4; 10 nucleotides line up with TRBD2. The V and J ends lost 6 bases and 1 base, in that order; junction bases with no gene match: 3. The CDR3 consists of 14 residues. Germline CDR1 is LGHDT and CDR2 is YNNKQL (reference sequence). The part of the CDR3 DNA that was read is TGTGCCAGCAGGAAACTGGGGGGGTCCTATGAACAGTAC. This encodes CASRKLGGSYEQY. The full CDR3 reads CASRKLGGSYEQYF.

On this clone: The genes are named according to mouse. The CDR3 end falls 1 residue outside the read, so it is completed with the germline J gene. The V gene is TRBV26, the J gene TRBJ1-1; 7 positions match TRBD1. The CDR3 spans 13 residues. V shed 2 bases, J shed 8 bases, and the junction held 5 bases outside the gene matches. CDR1 and CDR2 from the germline V gene are KGHPV and FQNQEV (reference sequence). The CDR3 DNA, read in part, is TGTGCCAGCAGTCTGGAGGGGGCGGAGGAAGTCTTC. Translation: CASSLEGAEEVF. In full, the CDR3 reads CASSLEGAEEVFF.

Worth noting for this clone: The gene symbols are mouse symbols. The read ends 1 residue before the CDR3 terminus; that terminus is restored from the germline J gene. The V gene is TRBV3, the J gene TRBJ2-4; unclear D gene. Looked up from germline, CDR1 is SNHLY and CDR2 is FYNGKV (reference sequence). The CDR3 contains 12 residues. V was clipped by 3 bases and J by 4 bases, with 5 bases between them. The CDR3 sequence is CASSFNKNTLYF. Partial CDR3 DNA: TGTGCCAGCAGCTTTAACAAAAACACCTTGTAC.

Turning to this clone: Germline and genes here are mouse. The read terminates 1 residue before the CDR3 end, so the remaining end is supplied by the germline J gene. V is TRBV26 and J is TRBJ2-2; TRBD1 is a possible D gene (6 bases). Trimming left V 6 bases short and J 1 base short, with 9 bases between. CDR3 length equals 14 residues. CDR1 and CDR2 from the germline V gene are KGHPV and FQNQEV (reference sequence). CDR3 protein: CASSRDINTGQLYF. The part of the CDR3 DNA that was read is TGTGCCAGCAGCCGGGACATAAACACCGGGCAGCTCTAC.

Only a few counts were recorded for this clone. The germline and genes are mouse ones. From the germline J gene comes the end of the CDR3, since the read stops 1 residue before it. This chain uses TRBV12-1 with TRBJ2-1; D not certain. Germline V lookup: CDR1 SGHSN, CDR2 HYEKVE. The length of the CDR3 is 12 residues. With 3 bases removed from V and 3 bases from J, the gap between germline ends came to 5 bases. Here the CDR3 reads CASSVIYAEQFF. CDR3 bases read: TGTGCCAGCTCTGTCATCTATGCTGAGCAGTTC.

This clone was recorded only once. Gene names are the mouse ones. The read is 1 residue too short to cover the CDR3 end, so that end is filled in from the germline J gene. The chain has TRBV26 and TRBJ2-4; a possible D gene is TRBD1 (6 bases). Trimming took off 2 bases at V and 4 bases at J, with 7 bases between the two ends. The CDR3 runs 13 residues. Germline V gene lookup returns CDR1 KGHPV and CDR2 FQNQEV (reference sequence). The CDR3 DNA, read in part, is TGTGCCAGCAGTCTGGGACAGAAAAACACCTTGTAC. Its translation is CASSLGQKNTLY. The entire CDR3 sequence reads CASSLGQKNTLYF.

Worth noting for this clone: Mouse names are used for the genes. The read stops 1 residue short of the end of the CDR3; the missing end is completed from the germline J gene. V is TRBV13-1 and J is TRBJ2-4; possible D gene TRBD2, 5 bases. V lost 3 bases to trimming and J lost 0 bases, with 5 bases between them. Germline V lookup: CDR1 NSHNY, CDR2 SYGAGN. CDR3 length: 13 amino acids. The CDR3: CASSGTSQNTLYF. Partial CDR3 DNA: TGTGCCAGCAGTGGGACTAGTCAAAACACCTTGTAC.

This clone was counted a few times. Gene names refer to mouse genes. The CDR3 goes on 1 residue after the read ends, and that part is filled in from the germline J gene. The genes are TRBV26 and TRBJ1-2, with D maybe TRBD1 (5 bases). The CDR3 totals 13 residues. Trimming took off 5 bases at V and 2 bases at J, with 9 bases between the two ends. The germline V gene encodes CDR1 KGHPV and CDR2 FQNQEV (reference sequence). The CDR3 bases that were read are TGTGCCAGCAGTAGACAGATGAACTCCGACTACACC. Residues: CASSRQMNSDYT. The full-length CDR3 reads as CASSRQMNSDYTF.

Turning to this clone: Genes here carry mouse names. Read sequence stops 1 residue before the CDR3 end, and the germline J gene provides the missing end. The V and J genes are TRBV14 and TRBJ2-7; 7 positions match TRBD2. The V gene's germline CDR1 is SGHDT and CDR2 FRDEAV. The CDR3 loop spans 14 amino acids. After removal of 2 bases from V and 2 bases from J, the junction contained 4 bases not matched to a gene. Incomplete CDR3 DNA: TGTGCCAGCAGTTTGGCCTGGGGGACCTATGAACAGTAC. Protein product: CASSLAWGTYEQY. The full CDR3 sequence reads CASSLAWGTYEQYF.

This clone has more than one count but fewer than ten. Gene names and germline refer to mouse. The CDR3 is cut off 1 residue early in the read; its end comes from the germline J gene. The chain uses TRBV26 and TRBJ2-7; D is unclear. In germline, CDR1 is KGHPV, CDR2 FQNQEV (reference sequence). Trimming stripped 4 bases from V and 3 bases from J, with 4 bases between. This CDR3 contains 11 residues. The sequenced part of the CDR3 DNA is TGTGCCAGCAGTCAGGGCTATGAACAGTAC. Its protein is CASSQGYEQY. The CDR3, in full, reads CASSQGYEQYF. The variable domain in full, completed from reference TRBV26 and TRBJ2-7, reads NSKVIQTPRYLVKGQGQKAKMRCIPEKGHPVVFWYQQNKNNEFKFLINFQNQEVLQQIDMTEKRFSAECPSNSPCSLEIQSSEAGDSALYLCASSQGYEQYFGPGTRLTVL.

A word on this clone: Gene labels here are mouse ones. The sequence runs out 1 residue before the end of the CDR3; the remainder is reconstructed from the germline J gene. The gene calls are TRBV23 and TRBJ1-3; the D call in the table, TRBD1, was not verified against the DNA. CDR3 size: 15 residues. Germline values: CDR1 KGHTA, CDR2 FQNQQP. The DNA read from the CDR3 is TGCTCCAGCAGTCAAACAGGGAATTCTGGAAATACGCTCTAT. Protein product: CSSSQTGNSGNTLY. The entire CDR3 reads CSSSQTGNSGNTLYF. Complete variable domain (other parts from reference TRBV23 and TRBJ1-3): DAAVTQKPRYLIKMKGQEAEMKCIPEKGHTAVFWYQQKQSKELKFLIYFQNQQPLDQIDMVKERFSAVCPSSSLCSLGIRTCEAEDSALYLCSSSQTGNSGNTLYFGEGSRLIVV.

Concerning this clone: The genes are named according to mouse. Sequencing ends 1 residue short of the CDR3 end; the germline J gene provides the rest. The V gene is TRBV5, the J gene TRBJ2-5, with TRBD2 identical over 8 bases. The germline CDR1 and CDR2 sequences are LGHNA and YNLKQL (reference sequence). After removal of 0 bases from V and 2 bases from J, the junction contained 7 bases not matched to a gene. The CDR3 is made up of 17 amino acids. CDR3 DNA (partial): TGTGCCAGCAGCCAAGATGGGGGGGGCTTAGTCCAAGACACCCAGTAC. The encoded protein is CASSQDGGGLVQDTQY. The CDR3 as a whole reads CASSQDGGGLVQDTQYF.

Comments on this clone: Gene names and germline refer to mouse. The CDR3 goes on 1 residue after the read ends, and that part is filled in from the germline J gene. The gene calls are TRBV13-2 and TRBJ1-1, with a weak D call TRBD1 (5 bases). The CDR3 spans 11 residues. Germline assignment: CDR1 NNHNN and CDR2 SYGAGS (reference sequence). The ends were cut back, 4 bases at V and 6 bases at J, with 7 bases in the middle. The DNA read from the CDR3 is TGTGCCAGCGGTCCAGGGTCAGAAGTCTTC. Its translation: CASGPGSEVF. The whole CDR3 sequence is CASGPGSEVFF.

In the case of this clone: The gene symbols are mouse symbols. The read gets to within 1 residue of the CDR3 end, and the germline J gene fills in the rest. The V call is TRBV13-3, the J call TRBJ2-4; D not resolved. Trimming took 2 bases from V and 0 from J, leaving 10 bases between them. Germline V CDR1 and CDR2: NNHDY, SYVADS. There are 15 residues in the CDR3. The DNA read from the CDR3 is TGTGCCAGCAGTGAAACGGCTCGGAGTCAAAACACCTTGTAC. It yields the protein CASSETARSQNTLY. The whole CDR3 region reads CASSETARSQNTLYF.

On this clone: The listed genes are named as in mouse. With the read ending 1 residue before the CDR3 end, the germline J gene is used to fill in that end. V usage is TRBV26 and J usage is TRBJ2-5, with D perhaps matching TRBD1 (6 bases). In germline, CDR1 is KGHPV, CDR2 FQNQEV (reference sequence). Trimming removed 4 bases from V and 2 bases from J, with 10 bases in between. This CDR3 contains 14 residues. The DNA read from the CDR3 is TGTGCCAGCAGTCACCGGGACACCCAAGACACCCAGTAC. It is translated as CASSHRDTQDTQY. The full CDR3 reads CASSHRDTQDTQYF.

This clone came up a few times. Gene names follow the mouse nomenclature. The missing CDR3 end, 1 residue past where the read stops, is filled in from the germline J gene. The J gene is TRBJ2-1, the V gene TRBV12-2, with 8 bases identical to TRBD2. Germline V CDR1 and CDR2: SGHLS, HYDKME. V was pared by 0 bases and J by 1 base, with 1 base of the junction left unmatched. The CDR3 is made up of 15 amino acids. CDR3 region: CASSLGGANYAEQFF. The sequenced part of the CDR3 DNA is TGTGCCAGCTCTCTCGGGGGGGCGAACTATGCTGAGCAGTTC.

A few counts support this clone. Gene names and germline match the mouse. The read stops 1 residue short of the end of the CDR3; the missing end is completed from the germline J gene. This chain joins TRBV20 and TRBJ1-3; the match to TRBD1 covers 8 bases. CDR1 and CDR2 (germline): GFQATS, STVNSAI. The CDR3 is 13 amino acids. V was clipped by 1 base and J by 7 bases; unmatched bases: 3. The CDR3 loop reads CGARGQGANTLYF. The sequenced part of the CDR3 DNA is TGTGGTGCTAGGGGGCAGGGGGCGAATACGCTCTAT.